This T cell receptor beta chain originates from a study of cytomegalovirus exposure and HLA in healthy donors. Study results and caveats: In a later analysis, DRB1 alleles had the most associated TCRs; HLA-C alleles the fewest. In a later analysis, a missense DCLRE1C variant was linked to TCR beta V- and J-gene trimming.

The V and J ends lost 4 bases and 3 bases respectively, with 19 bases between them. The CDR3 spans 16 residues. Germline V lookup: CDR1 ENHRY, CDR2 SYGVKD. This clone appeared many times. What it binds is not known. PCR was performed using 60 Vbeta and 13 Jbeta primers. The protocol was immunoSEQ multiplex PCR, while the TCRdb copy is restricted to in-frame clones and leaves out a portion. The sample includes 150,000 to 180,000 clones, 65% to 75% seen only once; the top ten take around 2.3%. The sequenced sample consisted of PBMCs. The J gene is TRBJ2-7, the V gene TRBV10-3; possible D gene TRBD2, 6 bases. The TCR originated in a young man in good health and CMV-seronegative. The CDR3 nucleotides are TGTGCCATCAGTGGGCGTATGCCTAGCGTAATCTACGAGCAGTACTTC. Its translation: CAISGRMPSVIYEQYF.